One and the same sample provided the 31 T cell receptor beta chains below, sequenced in a study of CD8 T cells in Susac syndrome (dated by TCRdb to between 2019 and 2020). Libraries were built with the immunoSEQ multiplex PCR assay. RNA was extracted using the RNeasy kit, and about 0.45 to 1 ug of the RNA was reverse transcribed with random hexamers. TCRdb reanalyzed the raw reads on its own, using fastp at Q25 for trimming and MiXCR for clone calling, and kept in-frame beta chains. Rows matching on CDR3 protein sequence are summarized as one entry with the most common DNA and genes. The sample table lists roughly 140,000 distinct CDR3 sequences, approximately 95% of them with a count of one. The ten largest clonotypes hold about 0.17% of the sample. Specimen: CD4+ T cells from PBMCs. All receptors come from a human donor with Susac syndrome.

This clonotype was found once. The gene calls are TRBV2 and TRBJ2-5, with D tentatively TRBD1 (6 bases). V dropped 5 bases and J dropped 2 bases, with 12 bases sitting between them. Germline V gives CDR1 SNHLY, CDR2 FYNNEI. The CDR3 runs 14 residues. The CDR3 protein is CASSSFRGQETQYF. In nucleotides, the CDR3 is TGTGCCAGCAGTTCCTTCAGGGGACAAGAGACCCAGTACTTC.

J is TRBJ2-6 and V is TRBV7-6; D is undetermined. Germline CDR1 SGHVS, CDR2 FNYEAQ. Trimming left V 1 base short and J 1 base short, with 5 bases between. CDR3 length: 15 amino acids. The CDR3 DNA reads as TGTGCCAGCAGCTTAGTACTGTCTGGGGCCAACGTCCTGACTTTC. Amino acid sequence: CASSLVLSGANVLTF. The whole variable domain, filled in from reference TRBV7-6 and TRBJ2-6, reads GAGVSQSPRYKVTKRGQDVALRCDPISGHVSLYWYRQALGQGPEFLTYFNYEAQQDKSGLPNDRFSAERPEGSISTLTIQRTEQRDSAMYRCASSLVLSGANVLTFGAGSRLTVL.

As DNA, the CDR3 is TGCAGCGTTGATTCGGGGGGTGGTGAGCAGTTCTTC. Translating it yields CSVDSGGGEQFF. This chain links TRBV29-1 with TRBJ2-1, with 7 nucleotides matching TRBD2. The J segment lost 9 bases and the V segment lost 3 bases, leaving 5 bases of the junction unmatched. Per germline, CDR1 SQVTM and CDR2 ANQGSEA. The CDR3 extends over 12 amino acids.

The count of this clonotype is one. The V and J genes are TRBV7-2 and TRBJ2-1; 8 nucleotides match TRBD2. The V and J ends lost 5 bases and 8 bases, in that order; junction bases with no gene match: 8. This CDR3 region has 14 residues. Germline lookup yields CDR1 SGHTA and CDR2 FQGNSA. CDR3 protein: CASSPPGLGHEQFF. CDR3 DNA: TGTGCCAGCAGCCCCCCGGGACTAGGCCATGAGCAGTTCTTC.

J is TRBJ2-3 and V is TRBV3-1; 8 bases fit TRBD2. CDR1 LGHDT and CDR2 YNNKEL come from the germline V gene (reference sequence). V trimming: 1 base; J trimming: 6 bases; junction bases outside the gene matches: 9. CDR3 length equals 16 residues. The CDR3 DNA sequence: TGTGCCAGCAGCCAAGTTGCCGGGACTAGGGGGGATACGCAGTATTTT. It codes for CASSQVAGTRGDTQYF.

The gene calls are TRBV20-1 and TRBJ1-2; 7 bases match TRBD1. The germline gives CDR1 DFQATT, CDR2 SNEGSKA (reference sequence). With V trimmed by 5 bases and J by 4 bases, 4 bases remained unmatched. The CDR3 covers 12 residues. The CDR3, as DNA: TGCAGTGCTCCCCGGACAGGCTATGGCTACACCTTC. Its protein is CSAPRTGYGYTF.

V gene TRBV3-1 combines with J gene TRBJ1-2; 8 bases agree with TRBD1. CDR3 length: 16 residues. The germline CDR1 and CDR2 sequences are LGHDT and YNNKEL (reference sequence). The V and J ends lost 4 bases and 6 bases, in that order; junction bases with no gene match: 13. Written as DNA, the CDR3 is TGTGCCAGCAGCCCTGAGGCATTGACAGGGGTTGATGGCTACACCTTC. Translation gives CASSPEALTGVDGYTF.

This clonotype has a handful of counts. The rearrangement joins TRBV7-8 to TRBJ2-5, with D unclear. The CDR3 length is 13 residues. The V and J ends lost 1 base and 0 bases respectively, with 3 bases between them. Per germline, CDR1 SGHVS and CDR2 FQNEAQ. The CDR3 DNA sequence: TGTGCCAGCAGCTTAGGACACCAAGAGACCCAGTACTTC. It encodes CASSLGHQETQYF. The variable domain in full, with the rest retrieved from reference TRBV7-8 and TRBJ2-5, is GAGVSQSPRYKVAKRGQDVALRCDPISGHVSLFWYQQALGQGPEFLTYFQNEAQLDKSGLPSDRFFAERPEGSVSTLKIQRTQQEDSAVYLCASSLGHQETQYFGPGTRLLVL.

This chain connects TRBV27 to TRBJ2-2, with D uncertain. V was shortened by 3 bases and J by 1 base, with 9 bases between the two germline ends. Germline V gene lookup returns CDR1 MNHEY and CDR2 SMNVEV (reference sequence). The CDR3 is made up of 15 amino acids. The CDR3 loop is CASSLVSGNTGELFF. As DNA, the CDR3 is TGTGCCAGCAGTTTGGTCTCAGGGAACACCGGGGAGCTGTTTTTT.

The chain uses TRBV4-2 and TRBJ2-2, with D tentatively TRBD2 (5 bases). From germline, CDR1 is LGHNA and CDR2 YNFKEQ. This CDR3 spans 14 amino acids. The ends were cut back, 3 bases at V and 5 bases at J, with 10 bases in the middle. The DNA of the CDR3 is TGTGCCAGCAGCCAGCTGGGCGGGACCGGGGAGCTGTTTTTT. Its protein is CASSQLGGTGELFF.

The J gene is TRBJ1-2, the V gene TRBV4-3; no reliable D call. CDR3 length: 14 residues. V was pared by 0 bases and J by 3 bases, with 8 bases between. CDR1 and CDR2 (germline): LGHNA, YSLEER. The CDR3 coding sequence is TGCGCCAGCAGCCAAGATAGAGCAGACTATGGCTACACCTTC. Its translation: CASSQDRADYGYTF.

The chain combines TRBV3-1 with TRBJ1-5; the D is unclear. Germline loops: CDR1 LGHDT, CDR2 YNNKEL (reference sequence). V lost 5 bases and J 9 bases, leaving 17 bases between the germline ends. This CDR3 is 14 amino acids long. CDR3 nucleotide sequence: TGTGCCAGCAGCATAGACCTAGGGTCCGGGCCCCAGCATTTT. It yields the protein CASSIDLGSGPQHF. Full variable domain (missing parts from reference TRBV3-1 and TRBJ1-5): DTAVSQTPKYLVTQMGNDKSIKCEQNLGHDTMYWYKQDSKKFLKIMFSYNNKELIINETVPNRFSPKSPDKAHLNLHINSLELGDSAVYFCASSIDLGSGPQHFGDGTRLSIL.

The V gene is TRBV27, the J gene TRBJ1-2, with a tentative D call TRBD1 (5 bases). Germline CDR1 is MNHEY and CDR2 is SMNVEV (reference sequence). V lost 6 bases to trimming and J lost 3 bases, with 11 bases between them. This CDR3 spans 13 amino acids. The CDR3 DNA follows: TGTGCCAGCAGACCAGGGTATCACTATGGCTACACCTTC. Translating it yields CASRPGYHYGYTF.

V is TRBV9 and J is TRBJ2-3; D is ambiguous. Germline-derived CDR1 and CDR2 are SGDLS and YYNGEE. This CDR3 has 13 residues. The V and J ends lost 2 bases and 4 bases respectively, with 8 bases between them. The CDR3 DNA is TGTGCCAGCAGCGTCCGTTGGGCAGATACGCAGTATTTT. It translates to CASSVRWADTQYF.

This sequence joins TRBV6-5 and TRBJ2-2; D may be TRBD2 (6 bases). V was cut by 1 base and J by 6 bases, with 12 bases left in between. Germline values: CDR1 MNHEY, CDR2 SVGAGI. The CDR3 length is 15 residues. The CDR3, as DNA: TGTGCCAGCAGTTACTGGCGGGAAGGGGCCGGGGAGCTGTTTTTT. Translating it yields CASSYWREGAGELFF.

Here the CDR3 DNA reads TGCAGTGCATGGACCCTTTCACTCCGAACTCACACCTTC. Translated, it gives CSAWTLSLRTHTF. V gene TRBV20-1 combines with J gene TRBJ1-2; D is ambiguous. The V end was cut by 6 bases, the J end by 12 bases, with 23 bases between. This CDR3 has 13 residues. Germline-derived CDR1 and CDR2 are DFQATT and SNEGSKA (reference sequence).

This clonotype was counted between two and nine times. The genes are TRBV7-3 and TRBJ1-2, with D perhaps matching TRBD1 (6 bases). With 4 bases removed from V and 4 bases from J, the gap between germline ends came to 10 bases. CDR1 and CDR2 from the germline V gene are SGHTA and FQGTGA. The CDR3 extends over 13 amino acids. As DNA, the CDR3 is TGTGCCAGCAGCTCTATACAGGGCTATGGCTACACCTTC. The encoded protein is CASSSIQGYGYTF.

The rearrangement links TRBV11-2 to TRBJ1-5; the D is unclear. The CDR3 is 15 residues long. Germline loops: CDR1 SGHAT, CDR2 FQNNGV. Trimming left V 0 bases short and J 0 bases short, with 6 bases between. CDR3 bases: TGTGCCAGCAGCTTAGAAGGGTTTAGCAATCAGCCCCAGCATTTT. Amino acids: CASSLEGFSNQPQHF. Full variable domain (missing parts from reference TRBV11-2 and TRBJ1-5): EAGVAQSPRYKIIEKRQSVAFWCNPISGHATLYWYQQILGQGPKLLIQFQNNGVVDDSQLPKDRFSAERLKGVDSTLKIQPAKLEDSAVYLCASSLEGFSNQPQHFGDGTRLSIL.

The chain couples TRBV15 to TRBJ2-6, with 9 bases aligning to TRBD1. The CDR3 runs 16 residues. The junction had 6 bases not matched to a gene; V was cut back by 9 bases and J by 0 bases. Looked up from germline, CDR1 is LNHNV and CDR2 is YYDKDF (reference sequence). The CDR3 DNA sequence: TGTGCCACTGGGGACAGGGCGGCCTCTGGGGCCAACGTCCTGACTTTC. Translated: CATGDRAASGANVLTF.

The chain couples TRBV5-1 to TRBJ1-2; D is perhaps TRBD1 (6 bases). Germline CDR1 is SGHRS and CDR2 is YFSETQ. This CDR3 is built from 15 residues. V was shortened by 3 bases and J by 4 bases, with 16 bases between the two germline ends. The CDR3 nucleotides read TGCGCCAGCAGCTGGGGCCTCACAGGGTTCTATGGCTACACCTTC. The encoded protein is CASSWGLTGFYGYTF.

This chain connects TRBV20-1 to TRBJ2-7; the D gene is possibly TRBD2 (5 bases). This CDR3 has 14 residues. The V gene's germline CDR1 is DFQATT and CDR2 SNEGSKA (reference sequence). Trimming took off 6 bases at V and 3 bases at J, with 18 bases between the two ends. The chain's CDR3 is CSASPGDGFYEQYF. CDR3 bases: TGCAGTGCGAGCCCCGGGGATGGATTCTACGAGCAGTACTTC.

This clonotype appeared once. V and J are TRBV28 and TRBJ1-2, with 7 bases matching TRBD1. Germline V gives CDR1 MDHEN, CDR2 SYDVKM. There are 14 residues in the CDR3. Trimming took 5 bases from V and 4 from J; bases not matched to a gene: 7. The CDR3 loop is CASSIQGNFYGYTF. The CDR3 DNA reads as TGTGCCAGCAGTATACAGGGGAACTTCTATGGCTACACCTTC.

The count of this clonotype is one. This chain connects TRBV7-2 to TRBJ2-5; tentative D call: TRBD1 (5 bases). Between the trimmed V and J ends, which lost 5 bases and 8 bases, there was a span of 15 bases. The length of the CDR3 is 13 residues. Germline CDR1 is SGHTA and CDR2 is FQGNSA. The chain's CDR3 is CASSPISQGTQYF. CDR3 nucleotides: TGTGCCAGCAGCCCGATATCCCAGGGCACCCAGTACTTC.

The rearrangement joins TRBV7-9 to TRBJ2-7, with no clear D. The CDR3 runs 16 residues. The V end lost 8 bases, the J end lost 2 bases, and 22 bases lay between the germline ends. CDR1 and CDR2 (germline): SEHNR, FQNEAQ (reference sequence). The CDR3 DNA reads as TGTGCCAGCGGCAAGTTCGGCAGTACACTTACCTACGAGCAGTACTTC. It translates to CASGKFGSTLTYEQYF.

This chain uses TRBV6-1 with TRBJ1-5, with D perhaps matching TRBD1 (5 bases). Germline-derived CDR1 and CDR2 are MNHNS and SASEGT. This CDR3 region has 12 residues. The germline V and J ends were trimmed by 8 bases and 5 bases, with 10 bases remaining between them. CDR3 nucleotide sequence: TGTGCCAGCCTGGGGGAGCATCAGCCCCAGCATTTT. Its protein product is CASLGEHQPQHF.

This rearrangement joins TRBV29-1 to TRBJ2-7, with D perhaps TRBD2 (7 bases). This CDR3 spans 13 amino acids. CDR1 and CDR2 (germline): SQVTM, ANQGSEA. Trimming took off 1 base at V and 3 bases at J, with 10 bases between the two ends. Here the CDR3 reads CSVEAGGHYEQYF. CDR3 nucleotides: TGCAGCGTTGAAGCGGGGGGACACTACGAGCAGTACTTC.

The chain is built from TRBV2 and TRBJ1-4; a possible D gene is TRBD1 (5 bases). The V and J ends lost 8 bases and 0 bases respectively, with 13 bases between them. Germline CDR1 and CDR2: SNHLY and FYNNEI. CDR3 length equals 15 residues. Written as DNA, the CDR3 is TGTGCCAGCCGCAGGGCGATTCCAACTAATGAAAAACTGTTTTTT. Its protein is CASRRAIPTNEKLFF.

This chain joins TRBV19 and TRBJ2-7; D gene unclear. The V end lost 6 bases, the J end lost 3 bases, and 12 bases lay between the germline ends. The CDR3 contains 13 residues. CDR1 LNHDA and CDR2 SQIVND come from the germline V gene (reference sequence). This CDR3 reads CASRDGGLYEQYF. DNA of the CDR3: TGTGCCAGTAGAGATGGCGGCCTCTACGAGCAGTACTTC.

This sequence joins TRBV4-3 and TRBJ2-2, with a tentative D call TRBD1 (5 bases). Deletions cut 3 bases from V and 1 base from J, with 6 bases between. The CDR3 runs to 14 residues. Germline-derived CDR1 and CDR2 are LGHNA and YSLEER. The CDR3 here is CASSQDMNTGELFF. The CDR3 nucleotides are TGCGCCAGCAGCCAGGACATGAACACCGGGGAGCTGTTTTTT.

This clonotype was seen a single time. The rearrangement joins TRBV4-1 to TRBJ2-5; 7 bases line up with TRBD1. There are 14 residues in the CDR3. The germline V gene encodes CDR1 MGHRA and CDR2 YSYEKL. Trimming cost V 0 bases and J 5 bases; bases outside gene matches: 3. In DNA form, the CDR3 reads TGCGCCAGCAGCCAAGAAGGCAGGGGGGAGACCCAGTACTTC. It codes for CASSQEGRGETQYF.

The chain uses TRBV20-1 and TRBJ2-5; D tentatively fits TRBD1 or TRBD2 (5 bases each). The CDR3 consists of 13 residues. Trimming shortened V by 8 bases and J by 5 bases, and 18 bases separated the two germline ends. Germline CDR1 and CDR2: DFQATT and SNEGSKA (reference sequence). For the CDR3, the DNA is TGCAGTTCCTTGGGACCGCGGAGGGAGACCCAGTACTTC. Protein product: CSSLGPRRETQYF.